This T cell receptor (beta chain) originates from a study of regulatory T cells in long-lasting Graves disease. The V and J ends lost 5 bases and 9 bases respectively, with 14 bases between them. This CDR3 contains 13 residues. This clonotype was found many times. Both iRepertoire HTBI primers and Arm-PCR of CDR3 regions were used to build the TCR beta libraries. One entry per CDR3 protein, called by TCRdb with MiXCR from the multiplex PCR reads. Of 440,000 or so distinct CDR3 sequences listed, 15% are singletons. Time point defined: newly diagnosed GD, antithyroid drugs for less than 3 months. PBMCs provided the RNA from which the TCR library was made. This sample also belongs to another study, concerning T cells in Graves' hyperthyroidism and ophthalmopathy. That study reports: First-round RT-PCR targeting the TCR CDR3 was performed with the HTBI primer set.

The chain links TRBV12-3 or TRBV12-4 to TRBJ1-5, with a possible D match to TRBD1 (6 bases). The sequenced sample was peripheral blood mononuclear cells (PBMCs), obtained at new diagnosis, from a patient treated with antithyroid drugs. The sequence was obtained from a woman in her twenties or thirties with Graves disease. CDR3 residues: CASSPLRGGPQHF. The DNA of the CDR3 is TGTGCCAGCAGTCCTCTCAGGGGAGGGCCCCAGCATTTT.